The clone carrying this T cell receptor beta chain was counted a few times. This specimen belongs to a study of blood T cell repertoires in COVID-19. On the study more broadly: Whether acute or convalescent, the COVID-19 samples came from the United States, Italy and Spain. The analysed material was cDNA or gDNA that came from T cells, B-cell-depleted T cells, or PBMCs.

In the original analysis: Using reference gene primer amplification, nucleated cell counts were estimated. The repertoire was sequenced with immunoSEQ multiplex PCR; TCRdb's copy has only in-frame clones and lacks some. From that table come the V and J calls and clone size; the DNA was used to work out D and trimming. The profile covers about 120,000 clones, with roughly 85% appearing a single time and approximately 25% taken by the ten largest. The V gene lost 1 base and the J gene lost 3 bases, with 11 bases spanning the gap. The CDR3 runs 15 residues. Germline values: CDR1 SEHNR, CDR2 FQNEAQ (reference sequence).

Material: peripheral blood. This chain connects TRBV7-9 to TRBJ2-3; a possible D gene is TRBD1 (5 bases). The TCR was taken from a human donor in a cohort sampled during active COVID-19. DNA for the CDR3: TGTGCCAGCAGCTTAGAAGGGGTTGGAACAGATACGCAGTATTTT. Translation: CASSLEGVGTDTQYF.